What follows are 18 T cell receptor beta chains derived from one specimen sequenced in a study of read filtering for tumor transcriptome and immune sequencing (dated by TCRdb to 2018 to 2021). Reads for this sample came from an Illumina HiSeq 4000. TCR libraries were constructed from roughly 0.4 ug RNA using the Immunoverse kit, and molecular barcoded adaptors covering alpha/delta and beta/gamma chains were employed. Clones were called with MiXCR by TCRdb after fastp trimmed the public reads at Q25, and only in-frame beta chains were retained. Here each entry gathers all rows of one CDR3 protein and keeps the most common genes and DNA. The sample has some 48,000 distinct CDR3 sequences on record, around 20% of them singletons. The ten biggest clones cover 15% to 19% of the sample. The specimen sequenced was a population of CD138-negative cells sorted from bone marrow. The sample's cell subset or site label, decoded: bone marrow mononuclear cells depleted of CD138+ plasma/myeloma cells by negative magnetic selection. Receptors were obtained from a donor aged 40 or over with multiple myeloma.

The sample holds many counts of this clonotype. The rearrangement links TRBV2 to TRBJ1-1; D not resolved. CDR3 size: 13 residues. Germline V gene lookup returns CDR1 SNHLY and CDR2 FYNNEI. The V end lost 7 bases, the J end lost 1 base, and 10 bases lay between the germline ends. The CDR3 DNA follows: TGTGCCAGCAACCACAACCCGAACACTGAAGCTTTCTTT. Translating it yields CASNHNPNTEAFF.

The chain uses TRBV30 and TRBJ1-5; no clear D. Trimming cost V 5 bases and J 3 bases, with 11 bases left between them. CDR1 and CDR2 (germline): GTSNPN, SVGIG (reference sequence). This CDR3 comprises 13 residues. Written as DNA, the CDR3 is TGTGCCTGGGATTTAGGACCCAATCAGCCCCAGCATTTT. Translating it yields CAWDLGPNQPQHF.

This clonotype has a count of ten or more. The chain has TRBV3-1 and TRBJ1-1; maybe TRBD1 (6 bases). Germline CDR1 is LGHDT and CDR2 is YNNKEL (reference sequence). V was clipped by 5 bases and J by 11 bases, with 15 bases between them. CDR3 length: 12 amino acids. CDR3 DNA sequence: TGTGCCAGCAGCAAAGGACAGTCTTCGGCTTTCTTT. Protein: CASSKGQSSAFF.

This clonotype has a count of ten or more. This chain uses TRBV29-1 with TRBJ1-1, with a possible D match to TRBD1 (5 bases). CDR3 length: 13 residues. V shed 3 bases and J shed 5 bases, with 13 bases lying between them. CDR1 SQVTM and CDR2 ANQGSEA come from the germline V gene. The CDR3 DNA follows: TGCAGCGTTGAGGCCGGGACGCGGACTGAAGCTTTCTTT. Residues: CSVEAGTRTEAFF.

Ten or more counts support this clonotype. This rearrangement joins TRBV15 to TRBJ2-5, with 9 bases that match TRBD1. The CDR3 spans 15 residues. After removal of 3 bases from V and 1 base from J, the junction contained 3 bases not matched to a gene. Germline V gene lookup returns CDR1 LNHNV and CDR2 YYDKDF (reference sequence). CDR3 protein: CATSSEGQGQETQYF. The CDR3 DNA sequence: TGTGCCACCAGCAGCGAGGGACAGGGCCAAGAGACCCAGTACTTC.

This clonotype was seen many times. The rearrangement uses TRBV7-3 and TRBJ2-3; no definite D call. V was shortened by 5 bases and J by 1 base, with 10 bases between the two germline ends. The CDR3 is 14 amino acids. The germline gives CDR1 SGHTA, CDR2 FQGTGA. As DNA, the CDR3 is TGTGCCAGCAGCCGTAATGTTGGCACAGATACGCAGTATTTT. It is translated as CASSRNVGTDTQYF.

This clonotype was seen ten or more times. The chain carries TRBV28 and TRBJ2-7, with 8 bases identical to TRBD1. CDR3 size: 15 residues. V trimming: 3 bases; J trimming: 3 bases; junction bases outside the gene matches: 7. Germline V gene data show CDR1 as MDHEN and CDR2 as SYDVKM. Written as DNA, the CDR3 is TGTGCCAGCAGTTTTCAGGGGGCGCAGGGCTACGAGCAGTACTTC. Its translation: CASSFQGAQGYEQYF.

This clonotype was detected ten times or more. This chain links TRBV20-1 with TRBJ2-5, with 7 nucleotides matching TRBD2. Germline lookup yields CDR1 DFQATT and CDR2 SNEGSKA (reference sequence). The CDR3 covers 12 residues. The V and J ends lost 6 bases and 5 bases, in that order; junction bases with no gene match: 6. The CDR3 protein is CSALSGIETQYF. The CDR3 nucleotides are TGCAGTGCCTTGAGCGGGATTGAGACCCAGTACTTC.

There are many counts of this clonotype. The chain links TRBV5-1 to TRBJ2-3, with 9 bases identical to TRBD1. Germline V gene lookup returns CDR1 SGHRS and CDR2 YFSETQ. This CDR3 has 15 amino acids. V gave up 4 bases and J gave up 11 bases; unmatched junction bases: 14. DNA of the CDR3: TGCGCCAGCAGCCCACAGGGGGCGGGTATGATCGAGCAGTATTTT. This codes for CASSPQGAGMIEQYF.

The sample holds many counts of this clonotype. The rearrangement joins TRBV3-1 to TRBJ1-1; D is uncertain. The CDR3 extends over 13 amino acids. The V gene's germline CDR1 is LGHDT and CDR2 YNNKEL (reference sequence). V was shortened by 1 base and J by 5 bases, with 8 bases between the two germline ends. The CDR3 sequence is CASSQVVKTEAFF. The CDR3 nucleotides are TGTGCCAGCAGCCAAGTTGTAAAAACTGAAGCTTTCTTT.

This clonotype was found many times. The chain joins TRBV30 to TRBJ2-2; 7 nucleotides line up with TRBD2. Losses at the gene ends were 3 bases for V and 1 base for J; bases not matched to a gene: 2. The germline V gene encodes CDR1 GTSNPN and CDR2 SVGIG (reference sequence). The CDR3 covers 14 residues. In DNA, the CDR3 is TGTGCCTGGAGGGCTAGCGGGAACACCGGGGAGCTGTTTTTT. Its translation: CAWRASGNTGELFF.

CDR3 DNA: TGTGCCTGGAGTCCCGGACGAGTTTCTAGCACAGATACGCAGTATTTT. It is translated as CAWSPGRVSSTDTQYF. The chain is built from TRBV30 and TRBJ2-3; D remains ambiguous. The CDR3 covers 16 residues. Germline CDR1 reads GTSNPN; CDR2 reads SVGIG (reference sequence). Trimming left V 2 bases short and J 0 bases short, with 15 bases between. Looking up the rest from reference TRBV30 and TRBJ2-3 gives the full variable domain: SQTIHQWPATLVQPVGSPLSLECTVEGTSNPNLYWYRQAAGRGLQLLFYSVGIGQISSEVPQNLSASRPQDRQFILSSKKLLLSDSGFYLCAWSPGRVSSTDTQYFGPGTRLTVL.

The chain combines TRBV5-6 with TRBJ2-3, with TRBD2 matching 8 bases. The CDR3 runs to 18 residues. Losses at the gene ends were 1 base for V and 2 bases for J; bases not matched to a gene: 12. Germline assignment: CDR1 SGHDT and CDR2 YYEEEE. The CDR3 nucleotides read TGTGCCAGCAGCTTGCGGACAAGCGGGAGCTTAATCACAGATACGCAGTATTTT. The encoded protein is CASSLRTSGSLITDTQYF.

For this clonotype: A much larger clone differs by one base, so this may be a read error. This chain connects TRBV12-3 or TRBV12-4 to TRBJ2-3; tentative D call: TRBD1 (5 bases). V lost 4 bases and J lost 2, with 7 bases in between. The CDR3 consists of 13 residues. The CDR3 is CASSWGTTDTQYF. In DNA, the CDR3 is TGTGCCAGCAGTTGGGGCACCACAGATACGCAGTATTTT.

This clonotype was picked up many times. V and J are TRBV29-1 and TRBJ2-1; 9 positions agree with TRBD2. Germline V gene sequence: CDR1 SQVTM, CDR2 ANQGSEA. The CDR3 loop spans 13 amino acids. V was clipped by 5 bases and J by 7 bases; unmatched bases: 6. The CDR3 DNA follows: TGCAGCGTTTTCAAGCGGGAGGTTAATGAGCAGTTCTTC. It is translated as CSVFKREVNEQFF.

This clonotype has just a few counts. The chain links TRBV19 to TRBJ2-5; the D gene is possibly TRBD2 (5 bases). V lost 6 bases to trimming and J lost 3 bases, with 5 bases between them. CDR3 length: 11 amino acids. In germline, CDR1 is LNHDA, CDR2 SQIVND (reference sequence). CDR3 DNA sequence: TGTGCCAGTAGGGAGGAAGAGACCCAGTACTTC. Encoded protein: CASREEETQYF.

This clonotype showed up many times. This chain's CDR3 is CATSDSDSNTDTQYF. The CDR3 DNA sequence: TGTGCCACCAGTGATTCGGACAGCAACACAGATACGCAGTATTTT. The chain carries TRBV24-1 and TRBJ2-3; perhaps TRBD1 as D (6 bases). The length of the CDR3 is 15 residues. CDR1 and CDR2 from the germline V gene are KGHDR and SFDVKD. Trimming removed 2 bases at V and 2 bases at J, with 10 bases between.

This clonotype has only one observation. One base away lies a much larger clone, so this may be a sequencing read error. The rearrangement uses TRBV12-3 or TRBV12-4 and TRBJ2-3; D perhaps matches TRBD1 (5 bases). The DNA end is more similar to TRBJ1-5, so the J call may be wrong. CDR3 length: 15 amino acids. This chain's CDR3 is CASRLAGTSTDTQHF. The DNA for the CDR3 is TGTGCCAGCAGACTAGCGGGGACTAGCACAGATACGCAGCATTTT.